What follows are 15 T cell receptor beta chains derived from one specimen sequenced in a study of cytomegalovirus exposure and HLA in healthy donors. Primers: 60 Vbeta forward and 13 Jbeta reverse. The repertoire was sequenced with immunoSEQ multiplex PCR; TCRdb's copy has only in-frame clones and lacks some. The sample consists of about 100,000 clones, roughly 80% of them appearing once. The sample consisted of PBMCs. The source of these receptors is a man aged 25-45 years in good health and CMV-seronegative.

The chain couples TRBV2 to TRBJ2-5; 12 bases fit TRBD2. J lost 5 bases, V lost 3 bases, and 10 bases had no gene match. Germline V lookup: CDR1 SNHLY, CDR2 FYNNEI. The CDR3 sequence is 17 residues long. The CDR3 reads CASSDRLAGALGETQYF. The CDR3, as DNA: TGTGCCAGCAGTGATCGACTAGCGGGGGCCCTGGGGGAGACCCAGTACTTC. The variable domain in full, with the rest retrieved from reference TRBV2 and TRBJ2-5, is EPEVTQTPSHQVTQMGQEVILRCVPISNHLYFYWYRQILGQKVEFLVSFYNNEISEKSEIFDDQFSVERPDGSNFTLKIRSTKLEDSAMYFCASSDRLAGALGETQYFGPGTRLLVL.

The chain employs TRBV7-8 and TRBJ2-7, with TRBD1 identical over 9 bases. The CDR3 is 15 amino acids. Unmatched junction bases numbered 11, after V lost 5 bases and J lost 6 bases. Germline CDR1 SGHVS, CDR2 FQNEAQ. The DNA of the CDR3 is TGTGCCAGCAGCCACCAGACAGGGGGTGGTGCCGAGCAGTACTTC. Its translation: CASSHQTGGGAEQYF.

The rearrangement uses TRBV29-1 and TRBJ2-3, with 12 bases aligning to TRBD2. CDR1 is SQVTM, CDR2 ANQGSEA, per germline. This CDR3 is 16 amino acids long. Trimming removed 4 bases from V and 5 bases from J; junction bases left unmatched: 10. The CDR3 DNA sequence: TGCAGCGTTGGGGAGACTAGCGGGAGTCGTGGAGATACGCAGTATTTT. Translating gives CSVGETSGSRGDTQYF.

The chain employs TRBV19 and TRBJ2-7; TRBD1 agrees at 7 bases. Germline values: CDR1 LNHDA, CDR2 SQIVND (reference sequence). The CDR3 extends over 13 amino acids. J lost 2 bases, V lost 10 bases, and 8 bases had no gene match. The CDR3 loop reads CATRQGPTYEQYF. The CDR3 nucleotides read TGTGCCACCAGACAGGGTCCAACCTACGAGCAGTACTTC.

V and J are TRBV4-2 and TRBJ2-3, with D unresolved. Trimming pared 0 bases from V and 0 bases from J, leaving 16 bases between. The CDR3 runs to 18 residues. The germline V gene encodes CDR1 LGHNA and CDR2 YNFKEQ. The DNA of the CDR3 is TGTGCCAGCAGCCAAGATCTTGGCGGCGAGACTAGCACAGATACGCAGTATTTT. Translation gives CASSQDLGGETSTDTQYF.

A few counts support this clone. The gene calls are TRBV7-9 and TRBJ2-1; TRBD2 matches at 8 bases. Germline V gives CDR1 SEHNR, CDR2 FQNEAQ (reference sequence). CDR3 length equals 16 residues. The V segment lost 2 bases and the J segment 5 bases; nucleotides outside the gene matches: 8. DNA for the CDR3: TGTGCCAGCAGCTTAACGGGAGGGCCGATCAACAATGAGCAGTTCTTC. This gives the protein CASSLTGGPINNEQFF.

This chain's CDR3 is CASSPDRGITEAFF. Here the CDR3 DNA reads TGTGCCAGCAGCCCGGACAGGGGGATCACTGAAGCTTTCTTT. The chain carries TRBV7-6 and TRBJ1-1; 10 bases are a match to TRBD1. The V segment lost 5 bases and the J segment 4 bases; nucleotides outside the gene matches: 4. The CDR3 sequence is 14 residues long. Germline V gene sequence: CDR1 SGHVS, CDR2 FNYEAQ.

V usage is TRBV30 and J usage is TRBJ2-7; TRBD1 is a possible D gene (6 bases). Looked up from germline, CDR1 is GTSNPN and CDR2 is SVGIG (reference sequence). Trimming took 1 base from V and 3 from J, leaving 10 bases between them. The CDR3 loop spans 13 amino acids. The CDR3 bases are TGTGCCTGGAGTGCGGACAGAAACTACGAGCAGTACTTC. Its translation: CAWSADRNYEQYF.

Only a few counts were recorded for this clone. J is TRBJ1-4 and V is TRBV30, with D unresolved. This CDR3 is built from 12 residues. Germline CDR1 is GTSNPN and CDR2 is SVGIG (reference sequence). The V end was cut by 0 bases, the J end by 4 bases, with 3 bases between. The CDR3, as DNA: TGTGCCTGGAGTGTACTTAATGAAAAACTGTTTTTT. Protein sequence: CAWSVLNEKLFF.

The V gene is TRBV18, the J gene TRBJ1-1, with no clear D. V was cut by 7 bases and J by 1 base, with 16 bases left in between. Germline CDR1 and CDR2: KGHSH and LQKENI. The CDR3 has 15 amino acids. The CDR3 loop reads CASLPTGRQNTEAFF. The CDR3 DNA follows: TGTGCCAGCTTACCTACGGGAAGACAGAACACTGAAGCTTTCTTT.

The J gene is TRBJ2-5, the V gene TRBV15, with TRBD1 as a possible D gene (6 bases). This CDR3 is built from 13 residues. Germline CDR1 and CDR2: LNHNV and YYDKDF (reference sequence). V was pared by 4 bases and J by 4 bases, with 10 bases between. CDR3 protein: CATSKTGRETQYF. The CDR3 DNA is TGTGCCACCAGCAAAACAGGGAGAGAGACCCAGTACTTC.

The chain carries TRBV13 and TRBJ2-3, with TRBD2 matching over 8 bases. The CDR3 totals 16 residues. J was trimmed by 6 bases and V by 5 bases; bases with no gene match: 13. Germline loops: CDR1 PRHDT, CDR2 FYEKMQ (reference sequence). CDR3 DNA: TGTGCCAGCAGCCCTCGGGAGGGCCGAGGGGCTGATACGCAGTATTTT. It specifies CASSPREGRGADTQYF.

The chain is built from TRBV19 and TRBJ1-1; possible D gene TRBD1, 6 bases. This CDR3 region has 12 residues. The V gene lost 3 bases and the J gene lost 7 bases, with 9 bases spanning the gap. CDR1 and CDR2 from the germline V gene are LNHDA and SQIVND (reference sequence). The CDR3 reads CASSMGAYEAFF. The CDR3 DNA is TGTGCCAGTAGTATGGGGGCATATGAAGCTTTCTTT.

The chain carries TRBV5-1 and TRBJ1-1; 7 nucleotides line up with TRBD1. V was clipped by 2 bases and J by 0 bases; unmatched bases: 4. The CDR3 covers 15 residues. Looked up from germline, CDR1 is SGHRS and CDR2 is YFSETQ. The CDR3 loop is CASSLQGNLNTEAFF. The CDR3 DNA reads TGCGCCAGCAGCTTACAGGGGAATCTGAACACTGAAGCTTTCTTT.

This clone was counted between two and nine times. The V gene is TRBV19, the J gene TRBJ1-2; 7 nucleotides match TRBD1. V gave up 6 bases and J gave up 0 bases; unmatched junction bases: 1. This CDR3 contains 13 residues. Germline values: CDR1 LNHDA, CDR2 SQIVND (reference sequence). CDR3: CASRGTANYGYTF. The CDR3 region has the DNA TGTGCCAGTAGAGGGACAGCTAACTATGGCTACACCTTC.